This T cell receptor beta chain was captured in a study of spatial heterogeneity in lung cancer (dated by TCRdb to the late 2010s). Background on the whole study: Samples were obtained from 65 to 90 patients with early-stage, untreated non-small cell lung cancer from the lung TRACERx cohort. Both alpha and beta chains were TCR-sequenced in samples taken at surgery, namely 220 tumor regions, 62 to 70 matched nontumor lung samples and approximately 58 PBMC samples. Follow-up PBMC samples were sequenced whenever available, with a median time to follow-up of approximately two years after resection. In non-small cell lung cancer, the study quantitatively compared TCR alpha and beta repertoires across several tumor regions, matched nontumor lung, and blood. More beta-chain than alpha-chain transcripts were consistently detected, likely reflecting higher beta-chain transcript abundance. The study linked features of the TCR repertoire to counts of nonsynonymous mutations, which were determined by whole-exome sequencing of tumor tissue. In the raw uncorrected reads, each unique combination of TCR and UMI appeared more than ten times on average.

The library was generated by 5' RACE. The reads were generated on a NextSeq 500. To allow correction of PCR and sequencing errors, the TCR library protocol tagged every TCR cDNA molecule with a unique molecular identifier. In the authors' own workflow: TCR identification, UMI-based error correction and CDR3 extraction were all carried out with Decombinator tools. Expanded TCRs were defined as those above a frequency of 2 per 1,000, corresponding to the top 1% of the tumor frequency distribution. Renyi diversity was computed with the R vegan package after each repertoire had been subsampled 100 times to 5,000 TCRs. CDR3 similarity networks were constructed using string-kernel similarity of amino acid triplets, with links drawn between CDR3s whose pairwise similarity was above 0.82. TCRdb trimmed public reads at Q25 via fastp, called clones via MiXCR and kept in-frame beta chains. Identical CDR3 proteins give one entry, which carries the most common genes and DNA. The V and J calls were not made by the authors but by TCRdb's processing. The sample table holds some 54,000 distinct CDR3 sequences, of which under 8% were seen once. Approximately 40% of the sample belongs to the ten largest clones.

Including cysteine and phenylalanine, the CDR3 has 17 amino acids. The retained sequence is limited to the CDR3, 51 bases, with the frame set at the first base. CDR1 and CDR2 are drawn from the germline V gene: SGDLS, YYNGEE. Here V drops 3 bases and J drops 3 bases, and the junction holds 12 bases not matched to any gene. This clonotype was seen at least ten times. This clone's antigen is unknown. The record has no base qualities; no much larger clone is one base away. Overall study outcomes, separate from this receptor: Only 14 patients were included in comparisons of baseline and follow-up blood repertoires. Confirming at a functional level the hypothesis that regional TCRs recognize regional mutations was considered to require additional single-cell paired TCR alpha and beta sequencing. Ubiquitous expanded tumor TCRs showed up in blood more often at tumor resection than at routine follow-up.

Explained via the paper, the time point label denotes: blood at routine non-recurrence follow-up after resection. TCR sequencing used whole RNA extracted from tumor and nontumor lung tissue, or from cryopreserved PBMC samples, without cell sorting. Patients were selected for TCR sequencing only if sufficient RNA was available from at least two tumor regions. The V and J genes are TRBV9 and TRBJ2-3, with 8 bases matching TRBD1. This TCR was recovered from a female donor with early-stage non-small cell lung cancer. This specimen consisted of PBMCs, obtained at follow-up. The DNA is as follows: TGTGCCAGCAGCGAAAATTCTTGGACAGGGATAACAGATACGCAGTATTTT. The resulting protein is CASSENSWTGITDTQYF.